This T cell receptor (beta chain) was identified in a study of cytomegalovirus exposure and HLA in healthy donors. Study-level results: One variant, a missense change in DCLRE1C, was linked in a later analysis to TCR beta V- and J-gene trimming.

Comments on this clone: What it binds is not known.

Trimming took off 0 bases at V and 3 bases at J, with 6 bases between the two ends. The CDR3 is made up of 13 amino acids. Germline loops: CDR1 SGHRS, CDR2 YFSETQ. A multiplex PCR was run with 60 Vbeta primers and 13 Jbeta primers. The method was immunoSEQ multiplex PCR; TCRdb's version includes in-frame clones alone and lacks a portion of them. The sample yields tens of thousands of clones, about nine tenths seen once. What was sequenced was PBMCs. The rearrangement joins TRBV5-1 to TRBJ2-5; D is unresolved. The sequence derives from a woman aged 40 to 50 in good health and CMV-seropositive. CDR3 nucleotide sequence: TGCGCCAGCAGCTTGGGGCAGAAAGAGACCCAGTACTTC. Its translation is CASSLGQKETQYF.